One and the same sample provided the 23 T cell receptor beta chains below, sequenced in a study of T cells in Graves' hyperthyroidism and ophthalmopathy (dated 2019 in TCRdb). Receptor libraries were prepared by multiplex PCR. Sequencing was carried out with an Illumina HiSeq 2000. The TCR beta CDR3 regions were amplified from the RNA transcripts. The TCR CDR3 was subjected to a first round of RT-PCR using the HTBI primer set and the Qiagen OneStep RT-PCR kit. The public sequencing data were trimmed at Q25 with fastp and processed into clonotypes with MiXCR by TCRdb, which kept only in-frame beta chains. When rows share a CDR3 protein, they turn into one entry using the most common DNA and genes. The sample data list around 530,000 distinct CDR3 sequences, and roughly a sixth of these were observed just once. The ten largest clones capture roughly 15% of the sample. Material for sequencing was blood. These receptors were obtained from a woman younger than 30 with Graves' ophthalmopathy.

This clonotype was counted ten times or more. The chain is built from TRBV5-1 and TRBJ2-7; 12 bases fit TRBD2. The V segment lost 5 bases and the J segment 7 bases; nucleotides outside the gene matches: 7. Germline V lookup: CDR1 SGHRS, CDR2 YFSETQ. The CDR3 has 14 residues. Here the CDR3 reads CASSSTGLAGEQYF. The DNA for the CDR3 is TGCGCCAGCAGTTCGACTGGACTAGCGGGGGAGCAGTACTTC.

Concerning this clonotype: A junction boundary mismatches the germline segment, possibly from a read error. This chain connects TRBV7-2 to TRBJ2-3; D remains unclear. Looked up from germline, CDR1 is SGHTA and CDR2 is FQGNSA. The CDR3 spans 11 residues. CDR3 nucleotides: TGTGCCATCAGCCTAGGGGATACGCAGTATTTT. It specifies CAISLGDTQYF. The complete variable domain, with remaining parts taken from reference TRBV7-2 and TRBJ2-3, reads GAGVSQSPSNKVTEKGKDVELRCDPISGHTALYWYRQSLGQGLEFLIYFQGNSAPDKSGLPSDRFSAERTGGSVSTLTIQRTQQEDSAVYLCAISLGDTQYFGPGTRLTVL.

This chain links TRBV4-1 with TRBJ1-2; a possible D gene is TRBD1 (6 bases). The V and J ends lost 1 base and 7 bases respectively, with 10 bases between them. CDR3 length: 13 residues. The germline V gene encodes CDR1 MGHRA and CDR2 YSYEKL. Here the CDR3 reads CASSQGWDIGYTF. For the CDR3, the DNA is TGCGCCAGCAGCCAAGGGTGGGACATTGGCTACACCTTC.

This clonotype has a count of ten or more. The V call is TRBV5-1, the J call TRBJ2-7; 10 nucleotides match TRBD1. Germline V lookup: CDR1 SGHRS, CDR2 YFSETQ. This CDR3 has 15 residues. J gave up 3 bases and V 0 bases, and 3 bases lay outside the gene matches. The CDR3 DNA sequence: TGCGCCAGCAGCTTGGTGGGGACAGGGGACTACGAGCAGTACTTC. Its protein is CASSLVGTGDYEQYF.

This clonotype has a count of ten or more. The chain is built from TRBV27 and TRBJ1-2; 9 nucleotides line up with TRBD1. The ends lost 5 bases at V and 1 base at J; junction bases unmatched: 8. CDR3 length: 16 residues. Looked up from germline, CDR1 is MNHEY and CDR2 is SMNVEV (reference sequence). The CDR3 DNA follows: TGTGCCAGCAGTCCCGGGACAGGGATTGTTAACTATGGCTACACCTTC. Residues: CASSPGTGIVNYGYTF.

This chain uses TRBV4-3 with TRBJ1-2; 7 bases are shared with TRBD1. The germline CDR1 and CDR2 sequences are LGHNA and YSLEER. The CDR3 spans 15 residues. V lost 0 bases, J lost 5 bases, and 6 bases stayed unmatched. CDR3 amino acids: CASSQDPGQTYGYTF. CDR3 nucleotide sequence: TGCGCCAGCAGCCAAGATCCGGGACAGACTTATGGCTACACCTTC.

The sample holds many counts of this clonotype. V is TRBV15 and J is TRBJ2-1, with a tentative D call TRBD1 (5 bases). Between the trimmed V and J ends, which lost 8 bases and 4 bases, there was a span of 9 bases. CDR3 size: 12 residues. Germline V CDR1 and CDR2: LNHNV, YYDKDF (reference sequence). The CDR3 reads CATHDSYNEQFF. CDR3 bases: TGTGCCACCCACGACAGTTACAATGAGCAGTTCTTC.

The chain links TRBV7-2 to TRBJ1-1, with TRBD1 matching over 10 bases. V lost 1 base and J lost 6; bases outside the gene matches: 5. The CDR3 contains 15 residues. From germline, CDR1 is SGHTA and CDR2 FQGNSA. CDR3 amino acids: CASSLVGGTGAEAFF. The DNA for the CDR3 is TGTGCCAGCAGCTTAGTTGGGGGGACAGGGGCTGAAGCTTTCTTT.

This clonotype came up many times. V and J are TRBV20-1 and TRBJ2-7; D might be TRBD1 (6 bases). Deletions cut 3 bases from V and 6 bases from J, with 18 bases between. Germline assignment: CDR1 DFQATT and CDR2 SNEGSKA (reference sequence). The CDR3 consists of 14 residues. The DNA of the CDR3 is TGCAGTGCTAGTTACAGGGTCAAGGTGGCCGAGCAGTACTTC. It yields the protein CSASYRVKVAEQYF.

Details on this clonotype: A much larger clone differs by one base, so this may be a read error. The rearrangement joins TRBV3-1 to TRBJ1-1, with D hard to call. The V end was cut by 4 bases, the J end by 0 bases, with 15 bases between. In germline, CDR1 is LGHDT, CDR2 YNNKEL (reference sequence). The CDR3 runs 16 residues. This CDR3 is CASSPSDALMNTEAFF. Written as DNA, the CDR3 is TGTGCCAGCAGCCCGAGTGACGCGTTAATGAACACTGAAGCTTTCTTT.

This clonotype was seen many times. V usage is TRBV3-1 and J usage is TRBJ2-1; D ambiguous. Germline CDR1 and CDR2: LGHDT and YNNKEL (reference sequence). The CDR3 contains 14 residues. The V end was cut by 2 bases, the J end by 4 bases, with 9 bases between. CDR3 residues: CASSQLVVYNEQFF. CDR3 nucleotide sequence: TGTGCCAGCAGCCAACTGGTGGTATACAATGAGCAGTTCTTC.

This clonotype was seen a few times. V is TRBV19 and J is TRBJ1-5; TRBD1 matches 8 bases. V shed 1 base and J 7 bases; nucleotides not matched to a gene: 3. CDR1 is LNHDA, CDR2 SQIVND, per germline (reference sequence). The CDR3 spans 14 residues. The CDR3 nucleotides are TGTGCCAGTAGTATAGGGACAGGGATCCAGCCCCAGCATTTT. Amino acids: CASSIGTGIQPQHF.

Many counts were recorded for this clonotype. The chain joins TRBV24-1 to TRBJ1-2, with a possible D match to TRBD1 (5 bases). Germline loops: CDR1 KGHDR, CDR2 SFDVKD. The CDR3 runs 18 residues. V was clipped by 9 bases and J by 4 bases, with 29 bases between them. As DNA, the CDR3 is TGTGCCACCTCCTCCCCGGACGGGGGACCCCGCTCGCTCTATGGCTACACCTTC. This gives the protein CATSSPDGGPRSLYGYTF.

Many counts were recorded for this clonotype. J is TRBJ1-5 and V is TRBV20-1, with 7 bases identical to TRBD1. CDR3 length: 15 amino acids. The trim removed 3 bases at V and 3 bases at J, leaving 8 bases unmatched. Looked up from germline, CDR1 is DFQATT and CDR2 is SNEGSKA (reference sequence). CDR3 in amino acids: CSASLRTGFNQPQHF. DNA for the CDR3: TGCAGTGCTAGCCTCCGGACAGGTTTCAATCAGCCCCAGCATTTT.

This clonotype has only a few counts. Being one base from a much bigger clone, this may be a read error. The chain links TRBV10-3 to TRBJ2-5; D is unclear. The CDR3 is 16 amino acids. Germline lookup yields CDR1 ENHRY and CDR2 SYGVKD. V dropped 6 bases and J dropped 2 bases, with 19 bases sitting between them. The CDR3 here is CAIRDNRRGSQETQYF. The CDR3 DNA sequence: TGTGCCATCAGAGATAACCGTCGCGGCAGTCAAGAGACCCAGTACTTC.

This clonotype was picked up one time. The chain's CDR3 is CSAQWLLDEQFF. Written as DNA, the CDR3 is TGCAGTGCCCAGTGGTTGCTAGACGAGCAGTTCTTC. The V gene is TRBV20-1, the J gene TRBJ2-1, with D unresolved. Germline V gene data show CDR1 as DFQATT and CDR2 as SNEGSKA (reference sequence). This CDR3 spans 12 amino acids. V was cut by 6 bases and J by 10 bases, with 16 bases left in between.

This chain uses TRBV20-1 with TRBJ1-1; no definite D call. CDR1 and CDR2 from the germline V gene are DFQATT and SNEGSKA (reference sequence). Trimming cost V 3 bases and J 5 bases, with 16 bases left between them. This CDR3 region has 14 residues. The CDR3 bases are TGCAGTGCTAGTCCGGGATTTGGTTTTACTGAAGCTTTCTTT. Encoded protein: CSASPGFGFTEAFF.

This chain links TRBV27 with TRBJ2-5; D might be TRBD2 (6 bases). Germline values: CDR1 MNHEY, CDR2 SMNVEV (reference sequence). V was trimmed by 6 bases and J by 5 bases, leaving 19 bases between them. This CDR3 contains 15 residues. The CDR3 sequence: CASRDAGGYIETQYF. For the CDR3, the DNA is TGTGCCAGCAGGGACGCCGGGGGTTATATTGAGACCCAGTACTTC.

V usage is TRBV30 and J usage is TRBJ1-2; 8 bases match TRBD1. The CDR3 spans 18 residues. The germline CDR1 and CDR2 sequences are GTSNPN and SVGIG (reference sequence). After removal of 3 bases from V and 4 bases from J, the junction contained 19 bases not matched to a gene. This chain's CDR3 is CAWSGTGLWGLPSYGYTF. For the CDR3, the DNA is TGTGCCTGGAGCGGGACAGGACTTTGGGGGCTTCCCTCCTATGGCTACACCTTC.

This clonotype was seen at least ten times. The J gene is TRBJ2-1, the V gene TRBV3-1; 13 bases fit TRBD2. The length of the CDR3 is 15 residues. CDR1 and CDR2 from the germline V gene are LGHDT and YNNKEL (reference sequence). V was clipped by 2 bases and J by 7 bases; unmatched bases: 2. DNA for the CDR3: TGTGCCAGCAGCCAAACTAGCGGGAGGGGAAATGAGCAGTTCTTC. This sequence encodes CASSQTSGRGNEQFF.

This clonotype was found many times. The rearrangement links TRBV13 to TRBJ2-5; tentatively, D is TRBD1 (5 bases). This CDR3 is built from 16 residues. V lost 1 base and J lost 0, with 12 bases in between. Germline V CDR1 and CDR2: PRHDT, FYEKMQ (reference sequence). For the CDR3, the DNA is TGTGCCAGCAGCTTAGTTGCCCAGGGCTACCAAGAGACCCAGTACTTC. It translates to CASSLVAQGYQETQYF. The entire variable domain, with the rest obtained from reference TRBV13 and TRBJ2-5, is as follows: AAGVIQSPRHLIKEKRETATLKCYPIPRHDTVYWYQQGPGQDPQFLISFYEKMQSDKGSIPDRFSAQQFSDYHSELNMSSLELGDSALYFCASSLVAQGYQETQYFGPGTRLLVL.

This clonotype has a count of ten or more. CDR3 amino acids: CASSQDQGGYNEQFF. For the CDR3, the DNA is TGTGCCAGCAGCCAAGATCAGGGGGGCTACAATGAGCAGTTCTTC. The genes are TRBV3-1 and TRBJ2-1, with D perhaps matching TRBD1 (7 bases). Germline-derived CDR1 and CDR2 are LGHDT and YNNKEL (reference sequence). The CDR3 covers 15 residues. V shed 0 bases and J shed 3 bases, with 9 bases lying between them.

There are many counts of this clonotype. The rearrangement links TRBV3-1 to TRBJ1-1, with TRBD1 as a possible D gene (5 bases). V was trimmed by 6 bases and J by 5 bases, leaving 25 bases between them. CDR3 size: 17 residues. Germline CDR1 reads LGHDT; CDR2 reads YNNKEL (reference sequence). CDR3 in DNA: TGTGCCAGCAGACCCAAAGTTACGGCAGGGTGGAGAACTGAAGCTTTCTTT. This gives the protein CASRPKVTAGWRTEAFF. Full variable domain (remainder filled in from reference TRBV3-1 and TRBJ1-1): DTAVSQTPKYLVTQMGNDKSIKCEQNLGHDTMYWYKQDSKKFLKIMFSYNNKELIINETVPNRFSPKSPDKAHLNLHINSLELGDSAVYFCASRPKVTAGWRTEAFFGQGTRLTVV.